The source of this T cell receptor beta chain is a study of T cells in women clearing cervical HPV infection. All donors had a single incident cervical HPV16 infection, not prevalent. Only in-frame clones appear in the TCRdb table, and some are missing; sequencing was by immunoSEQ multiplex PCR. This listing includes some 46,000 clones. Germline trimming cut 1 base from V and 4 bases from J; bases unmatched to any gene: 5. Germline CDR1 and CDR2: SGHNT and YYREEE (reference sequence). This CDR3 contains 15 residues. Regarding this clone: Antigen: not known. The CDR3 goes on 3 residues after the read ends, and that part is filled in from the germline J gene.

Points from the study as a whole: Repertoire richness, not evenness, was significantly elevated in CIN3+ cases versus controls.

This chain connects TRBV5-4 to TRBJ2-7; 10 bases agree with TRBD1. The source material was blood buffy coat. This clonotype originated in a woman between 18 and 75 years old with a cervical HPV16 infection that either progressed to CIN3+ or cleared (not recorded which). Partial CDR3 DNA: TGTGCCAGCAGCTTGACCGGGACAGGGGCGTACGAG. Translation gives CASSLTGTGAYE. The full CDR3 is CASSLTGTGAYEQYF.